This T cell receptor (beta chain) comes out of a study of blood T cells in healthy people across ages. General study points: Researchers report that TCR beta diversity correlated strongly with naive T cell percentage.

Trimming cost V 6 bases and J 11 bases; bases outside gene matches: 7. The germline V gene encodes CDR1 SGHRS and CDR2 YFSETQ. This CDR3 is 12 amino acids long. Next came a second PCR, run for about 7 to 12 cycles, which used a sample-barcoded 5' primer along with a J-beta primer mix. Via MiXCR, TCRdb re-called the 5' RACE reads, giving one row per CDR3 protein. The sample lists approximately 1,000,000 distinct CDR3 sequences, 45% occurring once. In its sample, this clonotype was seen a few times. Antigen unknown. The sequencing input was blood. The receptor comes from a woman aged 55-70 years in good health. The chain carries TRBV5-1 and TRBJ2-5, with TRBD1 identical over 10 bases. CDR3 bases: TGCGCCAGCACCGGGACAGGGGATCAGCAGTACTTC. This translates into CASTGTGDQQYF.